One and the same sample provided the 31 T cell receptor beta chains below, sequenced in a study of beta chain features in type 1 diabetes. Expressed TCRB transcripts were sequenced because the isolated RNA had all been reverse transcribed beforehand. TCRdb keeps only in-frame clones here, not all; method: immunoSEQ multiplex PCR. Here the sample spans almost 350,000 clones, roughly a fifth being singletons. Sequenced: naive CD4+ T cells from blood. The receptors come from a woman aged 18-29 years in good health.

The chain combines TRBV5-1 with TRBJ1-1; D remains unclear. The CDR3 is 11 residues long. Germline CDR1 SGHRS, CDR2 YFSETQ. V lost 2 bases, J lost 8 bases, and 7 bases lay in between. This CDR3 is CASSFDSEAFF. The CDR3 nucleotides are TGCGCCAGCAGCTTCGACTCCGAAGCTTTCTTT.

This clone was detected a few times. The gene calls are TRBV29-1 and TRBJ2-1; possibly TRBD2 for D (7 bases). The CDR3 covers 10 residues. Germline V gene lookup returns CDR1 SQVTM and CDR2 ANQGSEA. CDR3 DNA sequence: TGCGGGGGGGCGGGGGATGAGCAGTTCTTC. As protein: CGGAGDEQFF.

The V call is TRBV30, the J call TRBJ1-4; possibly TRBD1 for D (6 bases). V shed 7 bases and J shed 7 bases, with 22 bases lying between them. Germline V CDR1 and CDR2: GTSNPN, SVGIG (reference sequence). The CDR3 spans 15 residues. CDR3 DNA sequence: TGTGCCTTCGATCCCTCACCTAGCAGGGGTGAAAAACTGTTTTTT. Translated: CAFDPSPSRGEKLFF.

This clone was seen a handful of times. The chain has TRBV18 and TRBJ1-5, with a possible D match to TRBD1 (5 bases). The V gene lost 3 bases and the J gene lost 2 bases, with 14 bases spanning the gap. CDR3 length: 16 amino acids. Per germline, CDR1 KGHSH and CDR2 LQKENI. The CDR3 bases are TGTGCCAGCTCACCCCTGGGGGGTGTCGGCAATCAGCCCCAGCATTTT. Protein sequence: CASSPLGGVGNQPQHF.

The V and J genes are TRBV9 and TRBJ2-4, with 12 positions matching TRBD1. There are 19 residues in the CDR3. V gave up 0 bases and J gave up 1 base; unmatched junction bases: 8. The germline CDR1 and CDR2 sequences are SGDLS and YYNGEE. The CDR3 DNA sequence: TGTGCCAGCAGCGTAGGGTTAAAGGGACAGGGGGCCGCCAAAAACATTCAGTACTTC. As protein: CASSVGLKGQGAAKNIQYF.

This clone was seen a handful of times. V usage is TRBV4-1 and J usage is TRBJ1-2, with no clear D. The CDR3 is made up of 15 amino acids. The V end lost 2 bases, the J end lost 2 bases, and 12 bases lay between the germline ends. Per germline, CDR1 MGHRA and CDR2 YSYEKL. The CDR3 DNA follows: TGCGCCAGCAGCCAACCCCGAAGAGGGAACTATGGCTACACCTTC. Translating gives CASSQPRRGNYGYTF.

This clone was observed a handful of times. The chain recombines TRBV5-4 with TRBJ2-1; D perhaps matches TRBD2 (5 bases). The germline CDR1 and CDR2 sequences are SGHNT and YYREEE (reference sequence). V was shortened by 1 base and J by 8 bases, with 13 bases between the two germline ends. CDR3 length equals 14 residues. In DNA, the CDR3 is TGTGCCAGCAGCTTGATCCGGGATGGCTATGAGCAGTTCTTC. Its translation: CASSLIRDGYEQFF.

This clone was seen a handful of times. This sample includes further DNA sequences coding for the same CDR3. The rearrangement links TRBV9 to TRBJ2-3, with TRBD2 identical over 12 bases. Per the germline V gene, CDR1 is SGDLS and CDR2 is YYNGEE. V was clipped by 2 bases and J by 4 bases; unmatched bases: 2. The CDR3 sequence is 15 residues long. The DNA for the CDR3 is TGTGCCAGCAGCGTGACTAGCGGGAGTCCAGATACGCAGTATTTT. Translation gives CASSVTSGSPDTQYF. Full variable domain (rest looked up from reference TRBV9 and TRBJ2-3): DSGVTQTPKHLITATGQRVTLRCSPRSGDLSVYWYQQSLDQGLQFLIQYYNGEERAKGNILERFSAQQFPDLHSELNLSSLELGDSALYFCASSVTSGSPDTQYFGPGTRLTVL.

This clone appeared a few times. The V gene is TRBV29-1, the J gene TRBJ2-7; 11 bases match TRBD1. V lost 8 bases, J lost 6 bases, and 9 bases stayed unmatched. The CDR3 length is 13 residues. Germline-derived CDR1 and CDR2 are SQVTM and ANQGSEA. The chain's CDR3 is CSIGTGGDSEQYF. Written as DNA, the CDR3 is TGCAGCATAGGGACAGGGGGTGATTCCGAGCAGTACTTC.

The chain combines TRBV27 with TRBJ1-1, with TRBD1 matching 7 bases. After removal of 5 bases from V and 6 bases from J, the junction contained 9 bases not matched to a gene. Looked up from germline, CDR1 is MNHEY and CDR2 is SMNVEV (reference sequence). The length of the CDR3 is 14 residues. The DNA for the CDR3 is TGTGCCAGCAGTAAACAGGCACAGGGGCCTGAAGCTTTCTTT. Its translation: CASSKQAQGPEAFF.

This chain uses TRBV1 with TRBJ2-5; the table calls TRBD2, which could not be checked here. TRBV1 is labeled a pseudogene. The CDR3 is 14 residues long. Here the CDR3 reads CTSSPKIREETQYF. The CDR3 DNA is TGCACCAGCAGCCCGAAAATTCGGGAAGAGACCCAGTACTTC.

The rearrangement links TRBV7-2 to TRBJ2-1, with unresolved D. CDR1 and CDR2 (germline): SGHTA, FQGNSA. Deletions cut 3 bases from V and 10 bases from J, with 16 bases between. There are 14 residues in the CDR3. CDR3 sequence (DNA): TGTGCCAGCAGCTTGAAGAGAGCCTACGGGGAGCAGTTCTTC. Encoded protein: CASSLKRAYGEQFF.

The chain has TRBV7-8 and TRBJ2-3; 8 nucleotides agree with TRBD2. Trimming at V came to 2 bases and at J to 0 bases, leaving 7 bases not matched to a gene. The CDR3 is made up of 17 amino acids. The germline V gene has CDR1 SGHVS and CDR2 FQNEAQ. The CDR3 spells CASSLTGAGASTDTQYF. CDR3 coding DNA: TGTGCCAGCAGCTTAACGGGAGCGGGGGCCAGCACAGATACGCAGTATTTT.

The rearrangement uses TRBV6-1 and TRBJ2-7; D may be TRBD2 (5 bases). Germline CDR1 and CDR2: MNHNS and SASEGT. CDR3 length equals 13 residues. Trimming removed 6 bases at V and 3 bases at J, with 12 bases between. DNA for the CDR3: TGTGCCAGCAGCCTACTAGGGAACTACGAGCAGTACTTC. It specifies CASSLLGNYEQYF.

This clone was counted only a few times. CDR3 loop: CASSLLAGVHNEQFF. CDR3 DNA: TGCGCCAGCAGCTTGTTAGCGGGAGTGCACAATGAGCAGTTCTTC. The V and J genes are TRBV5-1 and TRBJ2-1, with 9 bases matching TRBD2. Germline V lookup: CDR1 SGHRS, CDR2 YFSETQ. This CDR3 has 15 amino acids. The trim removed 1 base at V and 5 bases at J, leaving 4 bases unmatched.

The table lists this clone with a few counts. This chain uses TRBV19 with TRBJ2-1, with 9 bases lining up with TRBD2. Germline V gives CDR1 LNHDA, CDR2 SQIVND (reference sequence). Losses at the gene ends were 5 bases for V and 6 bases for J; bases not matched to a gene: 11. This CDR3 has 16 amino acids. CDR3 protein: CASSGPTSGFGNEQFF. DNA for the CDR3: TGTGCCAGTAGTGGGCCGACTAGCGGTTTTGGCAATGAGCAGTTCTTC.

The chain recombines TRBV6-5 with TRBJ1-2, with D possibly TRBD1 on 5 matching bases. V was pared by 2 bases and J by 4 bases, with 11 bases between. This CDR3 contains 14 residues. Germline V CDR1 and CDR2: MNHEY, SVGAGI. The CDR3 DNA sequence: TGTGCCAGCAGTTACGGGGCGATGGGCTATGGCTACACCTTC. Its translation: CASSYGAMGYGYTF.

The chain combines TRBV7-2 with TRBJ2-5; D gene unclear. The germline V gene encodes CDR1 SGHTA and CDR2 FQGNSA. Trimming stripped 3 bases from V and 0 bases from J, with 5 bases between. CDR3 length: 13 residues. The CDR3 protein is CASSFQYQETQYF. DNA for the CDR3: TGTGCCAGCAGCTTTCAGTACCAAGAGACCCAGTACTTC. The full variable domain, its missing parts supplied by reference TRBV7-2 and TRBJ2-5, is GAGVSQSPSNKVTEKGKDVELRCDPISGHTALYWYRQSLGQGLEFLIYFQGNSAPDKSGLPSDRFSAERTGGSVSTLTIQRTQQEDSAVYLCASSFQYQETQYFGPGTRLLVL.

This clone occurred a few times. The chain carries TRBV9 and TRBJ2-1; TRBD1 matches at 8 bases. Trimming at V came to 0 bases and at J to 6 bases, leaving 5 bases not matched to a gene. Germline V CDR1 and CDR2: SGDLS, YYNGEE. This CDR3 comprises 15 residues. The CDR3 sequence is CASSVAGQGGNEQFF. The CDR3 region has the DNA TGTGCCAGCAGCGTAGCAGGACAGGGTGGCAATGAGCAGTTCTTC. Together with reference TRBV9 and TRBJ2-1, the CDR3 gives the full variable domain: DSGVTQTPKHLITATGQRVTLRCSPRSGDLSVYWYQQSLDQGLQFLIQYYNGEERAKGNILERFSAQQFPDLHSELNLSSLELGDSALYFCASSVAGQGGNEQFFGPGTRLTVL.

Only a few counts were recorded for this clone. The V and J genes are TRBV9 and TRBJ2-5; 9 nucleotides match TRBD2. V lost 4 bases, J lost 2 bases, and 6 bases stayed unmatched. Germline CDR1 SGDLS, CDR2 YYNGEE. The CDR3 is 15 amino acids. CDR3 region: CASSNPTSGQETQYF. CDR3 DNA: TGTGCCAGCAGCAACCCGACTAGCGGTCAAGAGACCCAGTACTTC.

The genes are TRBV30 and TRBJ2-1; 7 positions match TRBD2. In germline, CDR1 is GTSNPN, CDR2 SVGIG (reference sequence). The CDR3 is made up of 12 amino acids. Trimming cost V 3 bases and J 6 bases; bases outside gene matches: 2. This CDR3 is CAWSASGNEQFF. The CDR3 coding sequence is TGTGCCTGGAGCGCTAGCGGCAATGAGCAGTTCTTC.

The chain carries TRBV4-2 and TRBJ2-3; 8 nucleotides align to TRBD2. V dropped 1 base and J dropped 6; count of bases not matched to a gene: 9. In germline, CDR1 is LGHNA, CDR2 YNFKEQ. The CDR3 covers 16 residues. The CDR3 region has the DNA TGTGCCAGCAGCCAAGCAACGGGGGGGCCATCGGATACGCAGTATTTT. This sequence encodes CASSQATGGPSDTQYF.

In its sample, this clone was seen a few times. The genes are TRBV7-3 and TRBJ2-3, with no clear D. Germline V lookup: CDR1 SGHTA, CDR2 FQGTGA. CDR3 length equals 12 residues. V shed 3 bases and J shed 4 bases, with 5 bases lying between them. CDR3 in DNA: TGTGCCAGCAGCTTTACAGCAGATACGCAGTATTTT. Its protein is CASSFTADTQYF.

A few counts support this clone. The chain employs TRBV7-2 and TRBJ2-1, with a weak D call TRBD1 (6 bases). This CDR3 contains 14 residues. Germline CDR1 and CDR2: SGHTA and FQGNSA. V shed 1 base and J shed 3 bases, with 7 bases lying between them. The DNA of the CDR3 is TGTGCCAGCAGCTTAGGAGGGGGCTACAATGAGCAGTTCTTC. It codes for CASSLGGGYNEQFF.

This clone has only a few counts. The chain links TRBV11-2 to TRBJ1-5; 10 bases are shared with TRBD1. The germline CDR1 and CDR2 sequences are SGHAT and FQNNGV. This CDR3 has 13 amino acids. With V trimmed by 4 bases and J by 7 bases, 1 base remained unmatched. CDR3 sequence (DNA): TGTGCCAGCAGCTCGGACAGGGGGCAGCCCCAGCATTTT. Residues: CASSSDRGQPQHF.

Only a few counts were recorded for this clone. The V and J genes are TRBV30 and TRBJ1-1, with TRBD1 as a possible D gene (5 bases). The CDR3 runs to 13 residues. Deletions cut 5 bases from V and 4 bases from J, with 14 bases between. The germline V gene encodes CDR1 GTSNPN and CDR2 SVGIG (reference sequence). The CDR3 protein is CAWGSQEITEAFF. CDR3 nucleotides: TGTGCCTGGGGGTCACAGGAGATCACTGAAGCTTTCTTT.

This chain joins TRBV25-1 and TRBJ1-2; D is possibly TRBD1 (6 bases). The germline CDR1 and CDR2 sequences are MGHDK and SYGVNS. CDR3 length equals 13 residues. The V and J ends lost 4 bases and 4 bases respectively, with 10 bases between them. CDR3 in DNA: TGTGCCAGCAGTGTGACAGGTGCCTATGGCTACACCTTC. This encodes CASSVTGAYGYTF.

This chain links TRBV2 with TRBJ1-1; D might be TRBD1 (5 bases). Per germline, CDR1 SNHLY and CDR2 FYNNEI. The CDR3 loop spans 13 amino acids. V was shortened by 11 bases and J by 5 bases, with 18 bases between the two germline ends. CDR3 sequence (DNA): TGTGCCTGGAGAGGGGCTGGAGGGACTGAAGCTTTCTTT. Protein sequence: CAWRGAGGTEAFF. The whole variable domain, remainder taken from reference TRBV2 and TRBJ1-1, is EPEVTQTPSHQVTQMGQEVILRCVPISNHLYFYWYRQILGQKVEFLVSFYNNEISEKSEIFDDQFSVERPDGSNFTLKIRSTKLEDSAMYFCAWRGAGGTEAFFGQGTRLTVV.

The chain uses TRBV18 and TRBJ1-1, with D unresolved. This CDR3 has 15 amino acids. The V gene lost 3 bases and the J gene lost 3 bases, with 14 bases spanning the gap. Per the germline V gene, CDR1 is KGHSH and CDR2 is LQKENI. CDR3 DNA sequence: TGTGCCAGCTCACCCCGGATTCCGGGAGACACTGAAGCTTTCTTT. This gives the protein CASSPRIPGDTEAFF.

This clone was counted between two and nine times. V and J are TRBV7-9 and TRBJ1-5; 7 bases map to TRBD1. Germline CDR1 and CDR2: SEHNR and FQNEAQ (reference sequence). The CDR3 length is 16 residues. V trimming: 5 bases; J trimming: 2 bases; junction bases outside the gene matches: 9. The CDR3 spells CASSPTTGYGNQPQHF. CDR3 in DNA: TGTGCCAGCAGCCCAACGACAGGGTATGGCAATCAGCCCCAGCATTTT.

The table lists this clone with a few counts. Other DNA sequences in this specimen translate into the identical CDR3. The chain recombines TRBV5-4 with TRBJ1-1, with 9 bases identical to TRBD1. The germline V gene encodes CDR1 SGHNT and CDR2 YYREEE (reference sequence). V was clipped by 3 bases and J by 1 base; unmatched bases: 1. The CDR3 has 14 amino acids. Here the CDR3 reads CASSSGQGNTEAFF. The DNA for the CDR3 is TGTGCCAGCAGCTCGGGACAGGGGAACACTGAAGCTTTCTTT.